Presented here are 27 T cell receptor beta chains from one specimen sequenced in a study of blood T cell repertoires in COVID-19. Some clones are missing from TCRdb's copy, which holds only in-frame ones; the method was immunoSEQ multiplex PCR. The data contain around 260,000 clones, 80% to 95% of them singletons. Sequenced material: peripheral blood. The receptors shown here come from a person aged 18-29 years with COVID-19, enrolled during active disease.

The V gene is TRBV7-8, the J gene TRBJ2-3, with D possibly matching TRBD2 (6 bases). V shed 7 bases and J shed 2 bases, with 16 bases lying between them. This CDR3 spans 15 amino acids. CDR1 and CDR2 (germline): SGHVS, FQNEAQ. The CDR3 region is CASTSWGDYTDTQYF. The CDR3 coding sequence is TGTGCCAGCACATCCTGGGGGGATTACACAGATACGCAGTATTTT.

The CDR3 sequence is CASSTGGAGNQPQHF. CDR3 nucleotides: TGTGCCAGCAGCACAGGGGGCGCCGGCAATCAGCCCCAGCATTTT. This chain joins TRBV6-5 and TRBJ1-5, with 9 bases matching TRBD1. Losses at the gene ends were 6 bases for V and 2 bases for J; bases not matched to a gene: 5. The CDR3 spans 15 residues. In germline, CDR1 is MNHEY, CDR2 SVGAGI.

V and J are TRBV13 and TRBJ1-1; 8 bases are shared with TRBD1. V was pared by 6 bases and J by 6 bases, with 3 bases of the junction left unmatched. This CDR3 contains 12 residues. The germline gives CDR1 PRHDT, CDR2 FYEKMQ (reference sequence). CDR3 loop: CASSGQGPEAFF. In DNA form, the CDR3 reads TGTGCCAGCAGTGGACAGGGCCCTGAAGCTTTCTTT. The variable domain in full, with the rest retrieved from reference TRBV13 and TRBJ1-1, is AAGVIQSPRHLIKEKRETATLKCYPIPRHDTVYWYQQGPGQDPQFLISFYEKMQSDKGSIPDRFSAQQFSDYHSELNMSSLELGDSALYFCASSGQGPEAFFGQGTRLTVV.

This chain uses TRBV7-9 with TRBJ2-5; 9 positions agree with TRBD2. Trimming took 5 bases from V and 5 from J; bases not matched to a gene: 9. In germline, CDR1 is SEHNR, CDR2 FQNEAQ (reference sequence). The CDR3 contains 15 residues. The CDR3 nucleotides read TGTGCCAGCAGCGAGCGGGGGGCTTATGGGGAGACCCAGTACTTC. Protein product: CASSERGAYGETQYF.

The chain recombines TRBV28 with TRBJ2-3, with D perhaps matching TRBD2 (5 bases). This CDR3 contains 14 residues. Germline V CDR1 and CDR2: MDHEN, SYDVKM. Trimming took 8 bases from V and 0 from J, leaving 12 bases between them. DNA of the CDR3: TGTGCCAGCCAAGGAGCGGCTAGCACAGATACGCAGTATTTT. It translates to CASQGAASTDTQYF.

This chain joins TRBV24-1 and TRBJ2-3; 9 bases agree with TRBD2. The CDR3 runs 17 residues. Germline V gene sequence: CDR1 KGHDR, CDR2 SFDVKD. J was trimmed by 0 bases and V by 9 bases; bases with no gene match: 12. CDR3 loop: CATGTMTSGASTDTQYF. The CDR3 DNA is TGTGCCACCGGAACAATGACTAGCGGAGCTAGCACAGATACGCAGTATTTT.

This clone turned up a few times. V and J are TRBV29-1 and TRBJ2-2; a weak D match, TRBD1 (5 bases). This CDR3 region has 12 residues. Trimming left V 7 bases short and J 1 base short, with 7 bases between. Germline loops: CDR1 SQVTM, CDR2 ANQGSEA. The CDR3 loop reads CSGGLNTGELFF. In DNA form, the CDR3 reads TGCAGCGGGGGCCTGAACACCGGGGAGCTGTTTTTT.

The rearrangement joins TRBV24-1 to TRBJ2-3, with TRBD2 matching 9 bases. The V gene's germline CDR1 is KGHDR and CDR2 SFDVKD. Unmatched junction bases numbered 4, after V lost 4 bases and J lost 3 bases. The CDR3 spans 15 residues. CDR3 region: CATSESGLATDTQYF. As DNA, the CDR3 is TGTGCCACCAGTGAATCGGGACTAGCAACAGATACGCAGTATTTT.

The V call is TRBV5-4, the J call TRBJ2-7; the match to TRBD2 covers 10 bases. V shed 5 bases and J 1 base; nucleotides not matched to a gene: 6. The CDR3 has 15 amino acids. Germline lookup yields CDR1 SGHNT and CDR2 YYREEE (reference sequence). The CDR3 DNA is TGTGCCAGCAGTCGCGGGACTAGCGCGTCCTACGAGCAGTACTTC. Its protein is CASSRGTSASYEQYF.

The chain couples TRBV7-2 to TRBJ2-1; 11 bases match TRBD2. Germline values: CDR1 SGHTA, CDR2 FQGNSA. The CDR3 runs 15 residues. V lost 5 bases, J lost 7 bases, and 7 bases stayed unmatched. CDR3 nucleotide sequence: TGTGCCAGCAGCCAACTAGCGGGAGTAACAAATGAGCAGTTCTTC. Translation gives CASSQLAGVTNEQFF.

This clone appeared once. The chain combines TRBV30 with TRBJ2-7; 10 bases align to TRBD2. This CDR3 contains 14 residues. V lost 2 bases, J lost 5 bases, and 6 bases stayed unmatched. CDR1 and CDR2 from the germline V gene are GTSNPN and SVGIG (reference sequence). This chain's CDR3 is CAWSNGLAADEQYF. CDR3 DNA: TGTGCCTGGAGTAACGGACTAGCGGCTGACGAGCAGTACTTC. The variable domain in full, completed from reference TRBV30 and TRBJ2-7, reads SQTIHQWPATLVQPVGSPLSLECTVEGTSNPNLYWYRQAAGRGLQLLFYSVGIGQISSEVPQNLSASRPQDRQFILSSKKLLLSDSGFYLCAWSNGLAADEQYFGPGTRLTVT.

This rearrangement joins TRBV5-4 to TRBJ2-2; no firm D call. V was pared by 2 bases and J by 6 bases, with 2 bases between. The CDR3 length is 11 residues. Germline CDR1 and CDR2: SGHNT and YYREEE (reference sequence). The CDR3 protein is CASSFSGELFF. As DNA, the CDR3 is TGTGCCAGCAGCTTCTCCGGGGAGCTGTTTTTT.

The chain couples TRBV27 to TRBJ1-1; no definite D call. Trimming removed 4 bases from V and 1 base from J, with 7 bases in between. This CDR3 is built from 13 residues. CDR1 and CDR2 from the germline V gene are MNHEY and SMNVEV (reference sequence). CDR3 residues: CASSSTRNTEAFF. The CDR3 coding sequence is TGTGCCAGCAGTTCAACACGGAACACTGAAGCTTTCTTT.

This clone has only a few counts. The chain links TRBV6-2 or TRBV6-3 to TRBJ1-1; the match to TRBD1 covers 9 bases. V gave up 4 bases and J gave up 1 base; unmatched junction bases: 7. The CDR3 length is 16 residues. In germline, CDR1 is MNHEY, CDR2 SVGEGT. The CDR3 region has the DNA TGTGCCAGCAGTTCGCCGGGACAGGGTACGAACACTGAAGCTTTCTTT. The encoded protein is CASSSPGQGTNTEAFF.

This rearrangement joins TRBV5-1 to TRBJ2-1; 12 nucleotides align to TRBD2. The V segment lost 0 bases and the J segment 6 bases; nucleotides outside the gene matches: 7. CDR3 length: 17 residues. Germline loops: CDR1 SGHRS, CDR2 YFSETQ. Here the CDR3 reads CASSLALAGGRTNEQFF. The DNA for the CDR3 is TGCGCCAGCAGCTTGGCTCTAGCGGGAGGGAGGACCAATGAGCAGTTCTTC.

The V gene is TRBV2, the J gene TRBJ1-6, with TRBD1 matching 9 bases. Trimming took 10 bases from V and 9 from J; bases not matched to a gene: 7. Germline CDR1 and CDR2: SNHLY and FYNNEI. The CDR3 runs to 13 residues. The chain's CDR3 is CATHTGGPSPLHF. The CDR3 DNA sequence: TGTGCCACCCATACAGGGGGCCCTTCACCCCTCCACTTT. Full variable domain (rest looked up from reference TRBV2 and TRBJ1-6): EPEVTQTPSHQVTQMGQEVILRCVPISNHLYFYWYRQILGQKVEFLVSFYNNEISEKSEIFDDQFSVERPDGSNFTLKIRSTKLEDSAMYFCATHTGGPSPLHFGNGTRLTVT.

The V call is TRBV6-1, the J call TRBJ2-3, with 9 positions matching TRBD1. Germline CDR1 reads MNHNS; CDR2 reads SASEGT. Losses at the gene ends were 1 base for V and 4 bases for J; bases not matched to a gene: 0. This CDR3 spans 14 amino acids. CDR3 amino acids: CASSEGQGADTQYF. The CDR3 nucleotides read TGTGCCAGCAGTGAAGGACAGGGGGCAGATACGCAGTATTTT.

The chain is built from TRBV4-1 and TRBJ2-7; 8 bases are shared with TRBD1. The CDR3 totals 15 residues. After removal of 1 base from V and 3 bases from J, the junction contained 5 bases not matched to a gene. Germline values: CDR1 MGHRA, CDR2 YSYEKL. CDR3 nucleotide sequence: TGCGCCAGCAGCCAAGGGACAGGGTACAGCTACGAGCAGTACTTC. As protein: CASSQGTGYSYEQYF.

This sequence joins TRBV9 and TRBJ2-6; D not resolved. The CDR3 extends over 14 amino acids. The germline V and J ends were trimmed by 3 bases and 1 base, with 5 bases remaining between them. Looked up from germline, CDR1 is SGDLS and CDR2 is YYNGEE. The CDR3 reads CASSAYSGANVLTF. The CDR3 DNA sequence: TGTGCCAGCAGCGCCTATTCTGGGGCCAACGTCCTGACTTTC.

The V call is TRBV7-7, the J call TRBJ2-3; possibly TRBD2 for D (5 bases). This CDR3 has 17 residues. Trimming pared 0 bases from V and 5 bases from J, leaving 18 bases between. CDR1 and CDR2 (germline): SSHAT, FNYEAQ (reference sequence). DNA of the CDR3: TGTGCCAGCAGCTTAGCCCTTTGGTCACCACGGGGAGATACGCAGTATTTT. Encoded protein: CASSLALWSPRGDTQYF.

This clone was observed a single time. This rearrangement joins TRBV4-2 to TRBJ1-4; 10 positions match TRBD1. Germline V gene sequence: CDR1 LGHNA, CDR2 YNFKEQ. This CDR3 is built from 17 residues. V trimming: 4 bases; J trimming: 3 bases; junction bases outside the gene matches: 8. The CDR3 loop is CASSPLDRGGSNEKLFF. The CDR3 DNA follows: TGTGCCAGCAGCCCCCTGGACAGGGGGGGTTCTAATGAAAAACTGTTTTTT.

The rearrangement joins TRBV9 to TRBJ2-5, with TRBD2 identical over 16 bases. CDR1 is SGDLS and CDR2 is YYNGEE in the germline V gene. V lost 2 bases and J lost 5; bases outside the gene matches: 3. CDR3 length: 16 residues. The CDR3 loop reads CASSVGTSGRGETQYF. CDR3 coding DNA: TGTGCCAGCAGCGTCGGGACTAGCGGGAGGGGGGAGACCCAGTACTTC.

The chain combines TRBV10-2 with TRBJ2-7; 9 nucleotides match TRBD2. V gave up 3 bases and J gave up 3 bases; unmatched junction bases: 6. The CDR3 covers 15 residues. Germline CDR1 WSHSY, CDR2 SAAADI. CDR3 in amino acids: CASSDPSGKNYEQYF. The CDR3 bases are TGCGCCAGCAGTGACCCTAGCGGGAAGAACTACGAGCAGTACTTC.

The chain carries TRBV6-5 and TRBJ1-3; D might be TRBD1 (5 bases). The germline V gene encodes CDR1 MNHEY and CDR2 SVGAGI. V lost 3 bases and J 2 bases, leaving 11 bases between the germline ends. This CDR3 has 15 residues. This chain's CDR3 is CASSYDGAAGNTIYF. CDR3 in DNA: TGTGCCAGCAGTTATGATGGGGCAGCTGGAAACACCATATATTTT.

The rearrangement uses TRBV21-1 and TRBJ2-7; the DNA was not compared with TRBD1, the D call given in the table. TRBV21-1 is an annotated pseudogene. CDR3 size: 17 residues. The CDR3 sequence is CASSKRGEKTGTYEQYF. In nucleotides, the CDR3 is TGTGCCAGCAGCAAAAGGGGAGAAAAAACAGGGACCTACGAGCAGTACTTC.

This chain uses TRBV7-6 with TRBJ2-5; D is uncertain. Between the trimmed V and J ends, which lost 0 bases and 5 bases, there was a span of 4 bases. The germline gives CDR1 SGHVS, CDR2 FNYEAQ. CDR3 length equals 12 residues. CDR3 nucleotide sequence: TGTGCCAGCAGCTTAGCCCCGGAGACCCAGTACTTC. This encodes CASSLAPETQYF.

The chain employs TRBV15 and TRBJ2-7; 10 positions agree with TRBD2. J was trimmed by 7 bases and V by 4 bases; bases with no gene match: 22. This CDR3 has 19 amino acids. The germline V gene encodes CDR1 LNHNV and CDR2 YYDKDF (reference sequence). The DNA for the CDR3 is TGTGCCACCAGCACAGATAGGACTAGCGGCCTATTACAGCGATTTGAGCAGTACTTC. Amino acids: CATSTDRTSGLLQRFEQYF.